Presented here are 13 T cell receptor beta chains from one specimen sequenced in a study of neurological immune-mediated disorders. TCRdb independently ran MiXCR on the 5' RACE reads; one entry per CDR3 protein. The sample yields some 42,000 distinct CDR3 sequences, more than 9% seen once. Sequenced material: CD4+ T cells from blood. These receptors came from a woman aged 30 to 39 with HTLV-1-associated myelopathy (HAM/TSP).

This clonotype was counted many times. This chain links TRBV5-4 with TRBJ2-2, with D maybe TRBD1 (6 bases). With 4 bases removed from V and 3 bases from J, the gap between germline ends came to 16 bases. This CDR3 region has 16 residues. In germline, CDR1 is SGHNT, CDR2 YYREEE (reference sequence). The CDR3 DNA sequence: TGTGCCAGCAGCCACAGGGTTAGTCGTGACACCGGGGAGCTGTTTTTT. Protein: CASSHRVSRDTGELFF.

This clonotype was detected ten times or more. The V and J genes are TRBV7-9 and TRBJ1-3; a possible D gene is TRBD1 (5 bases). This CDR3 contains 15 residues. Germline CDR1 reads SEHNR; CDR2 reads FQNEAQ (reference sequence). V dropped 5 bases and J dropped 0 bases, with 11 bases sitting between them. This chain's CDR3 is CASSRLGASGNTIYF. CDR3 in DNA: TGTGCCAGCAGCCGTCTAGGGGCCTCTGGAAACACCATATATTTT.

The sample holds a few counts of this clonotype. V and J are TRBV30 and TRBJ2-6; 7 bases agree with TRBD1. Germline loops: CDR1 GTSNPN, CDR2 SVGIG (reference sequence). The CDR3 is 14 residues long. V was pared by 5 bases and J by 4 bases, with 5 bases of the junction left unmatched. The CDR3 DNA sequence: TGTGCCTGGGCGACAGGGCCCGGGGCCAACGTCCTGACTTTC. Its protein is CAWATGPGANVLTF. Variable domain in full (rest from reference TRBV30 and TRBJ2-6): SQTIHQWPATLVQPVGSPLSLECTVEGTSNPNLYWYRQAAGRGLQLLFYSVGIGQISSEVPQNLSASRPQDRQFILSSKKLLLSDSGFYLCAWATGPGANVLTFGAGSRLTVL.

This clonotype has ten or more counts. The J gene is TRBJ2-1, the V gene TRBV9; 9 nucleotides agree with TRBD2. CDR1 and CDR2 (germline): SGDLS, YYNGEE. The CDR3 contains 16 residues. J gave up 3 bases and V 2 bases, and 6 bases lay outside the gene matches. The CDR3 sequence: CASSVGGGGVYNEQFF. For the CDR3, the DNA is TGTGCCAGCAGCGTCGGCGGGGGGGGGGTCTACAATGAGCAGTTCTTC.

This sequence joins TRBV18 and TRBJ2-3, with a tentative D call TRBD2 (5 bases). CDR1 is KGHSH and CDR2 is LQKENI in the germline V gene. Trimming left V 2 bases short and J 0 bases short, with 15 bases between. The CDR3 extends over 17 amino acids. CDR3 in amino acids: CASSPRPSTGSTDTQYF. Here the CDR3 DNA reads TGTGCCAGCTCACCAAGGCCGTCGACGGGGAGCACAGATACGCAGTATTTT.

This clonotype showed up many times. This chain connects TRBV24-1 to TRBJ2-3; the match to TRBD2 covers 9 bases. The V gene end was trimmed by 3 bases and the J gene end by 4 bases; junction bases not matched to a gene: 7. The CDR3 consists of 16 residues. Germline CDR1 reads KGHDR; CDR2 reads SFDVKD. The CDR3 DNA is TGTGCCACCAGTGATCCCCGGCTAGCGGGGTCAGATACGCAGTATTTT. Translation gives CATSDPRLAGSDTQYF.

This clonotype was detected ten times or more. V and J are TRBV5-1 and TRBJ1-2; D is ambiguous. The CDR3 runs 15 residues. Germline CDR1 reads SGHRS; CDR2 reads YFSETQ. V shed 4 bases and J shed 3 bases, with 16 bases lying between them. In nucleotides, the CDR3 is TGCGCCAGCAGCCCGGCCCCAAATTCGGACTATGGCTACACCTTC. Translation: CASSPAPNSDYGYTF.

This clonotype has at least ten counts. This rearrangement joins TRBV7-2 to TRBJ2-1, with 12 nucleotides matching TRBD2. From germline, CDR1 is SGHTA and CDR2 FQGNSA. The CDR3 contains 16 residues. V was clipped by 0 bases and J by 6 bases; unmatched bases: 3. In DNA, the CDR3 is TGTGCCAGCAGCTTAGCTGCGACTAGCGGGGGCAATGAGCAGTTCTTC. It codes for CASSLAATSGGNEQFF.

This clonotype was observed at least ten times. J is TRBJ2-1 and V is TRBV20-1, with TRBD2 identical over 9 bases. The CDR3 has 14 residues. Germline V lookup: CDR1 DFQATT, CDR2 SNEGSKA (reference sequence). Trimming removed 3 bases from V and 8 bases from J; junction bases left unmatched: 8. Here the CDR3 DNA reads TGCAGTGCTAGGGCCCTAGCGGGGCAGTATGAGCAGTTCTTC. Amino acids: CSARALAGQYEQFF.

This clonotype was picked up many times. The V and J genes are TRBV6-1 and TRBJ1-4, with D tentatively TRBD1 (6 bases). The CDR3 loop spans 15 amino acids. V lost 5 bases and J 5 bases, leaving 15 bases between the germline ends. Germline CDR1 is MNHNS and CDR2 is SASEGT. Here the CDR3 DNA reads TGTGCCAGCAGTTCCCAGACAGGAGTGAATGAAAAACTGTTTTTT. Translated, it gives CASSSQTGVNEKLFF.

This clonotype was observed at least ten times. V usage is TRBV3-1 and J usage is TRBJ2-2, with TRBD1 matching over 9 bases. The J segment lost 4 bases and the V segment lost 4 bases, leaving 4 bases of the junction unmatched. CDR1 LGHDT and CDR2 YNNKEL come from the germline V gene (reference sequence). The CDR3 is 15 residues long. The CDR3 spells CASSRRTGVTGELFF. The CDR3, as DNA: TGTGCCAGCAGCCGACGGACAGGGGTCACCGGGGAGCTGTTTTTT.

This clonotype occurred a few times. The chain employs TRBV19 and TRBJ1-2; possibly TRBD1 for D (5 bases). Trimming removed 1 base from V and 5 bases from J, with 8 bases in between. Germline V gene lookup returns CDR1 LNHDA and CDR2 SQIVND (reference sequence). The CDR3 spans 13 residues. The CDR3 nucleotides are TGTGCCAGTAGTATAGGTCAGGGATATGGCTACACCTTC. This sequence encodes CASSIGQGYGYTF.

This clonotype was recorded many times. The rearrangement joins TRBV18 to TRBJ2-7, with 8 bases matching TRBD2. The CDR3 extends over 16 amino acids. The V gene end was trimmed by 1 base and the J gene end by 3 bases; junction bases not matched to a gene: 8. Germline V gene sequence: CDR1 KGHSH, CDR2 LQKENI. The DNA of the CDR3 is TGTGCCAGCTCACCACTTGCGGGGGGACGGAACTACGAGCAGTACTTC. Residues: CASSPLAGGRNYEQYF.